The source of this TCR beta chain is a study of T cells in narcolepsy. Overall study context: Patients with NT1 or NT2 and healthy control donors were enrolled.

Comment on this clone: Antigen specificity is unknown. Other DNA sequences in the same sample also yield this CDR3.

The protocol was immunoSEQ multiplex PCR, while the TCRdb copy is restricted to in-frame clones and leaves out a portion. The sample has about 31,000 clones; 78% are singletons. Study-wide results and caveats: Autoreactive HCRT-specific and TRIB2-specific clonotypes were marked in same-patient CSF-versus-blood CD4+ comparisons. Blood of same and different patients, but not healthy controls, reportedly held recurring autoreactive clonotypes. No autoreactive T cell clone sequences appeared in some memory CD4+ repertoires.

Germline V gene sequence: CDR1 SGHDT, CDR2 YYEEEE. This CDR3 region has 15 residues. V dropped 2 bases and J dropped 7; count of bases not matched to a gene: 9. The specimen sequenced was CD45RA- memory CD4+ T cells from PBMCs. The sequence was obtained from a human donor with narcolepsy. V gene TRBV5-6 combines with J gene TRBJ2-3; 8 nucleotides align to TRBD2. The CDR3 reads CASSFPAGAPYTQYF. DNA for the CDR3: TGTGCCAGCAGCTTCCCAGCGGGGGCCCCCTATACGCAGTATTTT.